This T cell receptor beta chain was identified in a study of identical twins. Germline CDR1 SQVTM, CDR2 ANQGSEA. CDR3 length: 13 residues. Trimming pared 4 bases from V and 1 base from J, leaving 10 bases between. Each CDR3 protein is one row after TCRdb ran MiXCR on the 5' RACE reads. The table has 600,000 to 800,000 distinct CDR3 sequences, about 20% seen once. All donors were healthy Caucasians. The sample was also linked to a second study, of T cells expressing NK-cell markers.

The chain recombines TRBV29-1 with TRBJ2-5; D possibly corresponds to TRBD2 (5 bases). The specimen sequenced was PBMCs. This TCR derives from a woman aged 18-35 years in good health. CDR3 protein: CSVGPGIQETQYF. CDR3 in DNA: TGCAGCGTTGGCCCCGGGATCCAAGAGACCCAGTACTTC.